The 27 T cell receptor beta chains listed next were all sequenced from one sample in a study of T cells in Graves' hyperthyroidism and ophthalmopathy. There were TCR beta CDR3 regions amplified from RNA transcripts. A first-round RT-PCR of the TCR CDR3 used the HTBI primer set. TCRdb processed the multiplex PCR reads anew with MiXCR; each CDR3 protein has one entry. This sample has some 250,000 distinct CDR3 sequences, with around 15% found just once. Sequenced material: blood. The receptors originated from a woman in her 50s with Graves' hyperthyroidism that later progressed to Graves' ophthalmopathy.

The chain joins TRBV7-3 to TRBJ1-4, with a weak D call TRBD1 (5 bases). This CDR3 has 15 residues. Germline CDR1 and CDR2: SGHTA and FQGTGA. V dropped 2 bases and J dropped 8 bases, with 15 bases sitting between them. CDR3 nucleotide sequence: TGTGCCAGCAGCTTAGGGCTAGGGGCTCGGGAAAAACTGTTTTTT. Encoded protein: CASSLGLGAREKLFF.

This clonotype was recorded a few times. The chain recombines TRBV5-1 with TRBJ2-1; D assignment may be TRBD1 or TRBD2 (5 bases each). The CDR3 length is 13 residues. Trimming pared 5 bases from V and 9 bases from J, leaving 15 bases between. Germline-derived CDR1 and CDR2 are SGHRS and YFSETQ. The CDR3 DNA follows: TGCGCCAGCAGTGACAGCGGACACAGTGAGCAGTTCTTC. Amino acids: CASSDSGHSEQFF. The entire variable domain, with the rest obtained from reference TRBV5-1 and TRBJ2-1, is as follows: KAGVTQTPRYLIKTRGQQVTLSCSPISGHRSVSWYQQTPGQGLQFLFEYFSETQRNKGNFPGRFSGRQFSNSRSEMNVSTLELGDSALYLCASSDSGHSEQFFGPGTRLTVL.

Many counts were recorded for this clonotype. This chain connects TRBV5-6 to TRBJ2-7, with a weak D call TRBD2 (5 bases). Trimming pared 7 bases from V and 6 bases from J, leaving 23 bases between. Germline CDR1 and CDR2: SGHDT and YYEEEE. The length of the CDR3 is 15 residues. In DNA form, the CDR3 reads TGTGCCAGCCTAACCCTAGAAGAGGGTGGTGTCGAGCAGTACTTC. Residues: CASLTLEEGGVEQYF.

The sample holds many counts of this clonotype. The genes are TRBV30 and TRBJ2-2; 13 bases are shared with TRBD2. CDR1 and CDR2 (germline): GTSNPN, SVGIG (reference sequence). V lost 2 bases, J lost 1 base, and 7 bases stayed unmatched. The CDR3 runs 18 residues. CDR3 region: CAWSIHRTSGRNTGELFF. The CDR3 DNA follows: TGTGCCTGGAGTATACATCGGACTAGCGGGAGGAACACCGGGGAGCTGTTTTTT.

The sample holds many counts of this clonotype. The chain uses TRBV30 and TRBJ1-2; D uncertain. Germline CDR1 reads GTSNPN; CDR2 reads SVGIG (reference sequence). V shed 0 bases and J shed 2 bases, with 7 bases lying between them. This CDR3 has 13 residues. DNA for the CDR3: TGTGCCTGGAGTGTACGGGGAAACTATGGCTACACCTTC. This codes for CAWSVRGNYGYTF. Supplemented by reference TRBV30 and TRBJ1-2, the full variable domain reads SQTIHQWPATLVQPVGSPLSLECTVEGTSNPNLYWYRQAAGRGLQLLFYSVGIGQISSEVPQNLSASRPQDRQFILSSKKLLLSDSGFYLCAWSVRGNYGYTFGSGTRLTVV.

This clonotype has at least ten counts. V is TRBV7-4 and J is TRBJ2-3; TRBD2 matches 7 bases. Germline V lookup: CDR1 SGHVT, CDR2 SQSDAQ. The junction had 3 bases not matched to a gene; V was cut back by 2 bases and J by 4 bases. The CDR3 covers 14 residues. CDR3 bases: TGTGCCAGCAGCTTATCCGGGAGGCCAGATACGCAGTATTTT. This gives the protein CASSLSGRPDTQYF.

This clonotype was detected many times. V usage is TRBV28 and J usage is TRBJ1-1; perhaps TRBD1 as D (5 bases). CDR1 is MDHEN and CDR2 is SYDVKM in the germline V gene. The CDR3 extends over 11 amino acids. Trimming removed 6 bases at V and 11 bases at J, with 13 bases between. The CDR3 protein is CASRGVRGAFF. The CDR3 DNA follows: TGTGCCAGCAGGGGTGTGCGGGGCGCTTTCTTT.

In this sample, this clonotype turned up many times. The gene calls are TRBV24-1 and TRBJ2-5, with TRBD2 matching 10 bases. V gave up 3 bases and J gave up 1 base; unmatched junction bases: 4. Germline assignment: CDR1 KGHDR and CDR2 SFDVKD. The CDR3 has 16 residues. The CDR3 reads CATSDALAGVQETQYF. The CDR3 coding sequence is TGTGCCACCAGTGATGCCCTAGCGGGAGTCCAAGAGACCCAGTACTTC.

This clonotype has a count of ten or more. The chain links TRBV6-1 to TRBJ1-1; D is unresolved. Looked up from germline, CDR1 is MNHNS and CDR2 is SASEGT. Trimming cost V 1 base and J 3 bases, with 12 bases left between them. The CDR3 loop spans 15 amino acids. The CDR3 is CASSEEYRYHTEAFF. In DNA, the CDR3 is TGTGCCAGCAGTGAAGAATACAGATACCACACTGAAGCTTTCTTT.

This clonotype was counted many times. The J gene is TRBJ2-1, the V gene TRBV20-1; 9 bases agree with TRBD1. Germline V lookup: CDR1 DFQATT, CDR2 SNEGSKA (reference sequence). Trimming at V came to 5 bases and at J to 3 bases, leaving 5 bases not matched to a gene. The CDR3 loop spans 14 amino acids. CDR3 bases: TGCAGTGCTCAAAACAGGGGGCACTACAATGAGCAGTTCTTC. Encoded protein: CSAQNRGHYNEQFF.

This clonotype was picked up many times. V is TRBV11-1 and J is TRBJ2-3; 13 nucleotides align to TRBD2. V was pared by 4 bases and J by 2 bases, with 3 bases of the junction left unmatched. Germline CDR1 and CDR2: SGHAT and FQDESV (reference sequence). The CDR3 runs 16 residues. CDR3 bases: TGTGCCAGCAGCTCCGGACTAGCGGGAGCCACAGATACGCAGTATTTT. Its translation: CASSSGLAGATDTQYF.

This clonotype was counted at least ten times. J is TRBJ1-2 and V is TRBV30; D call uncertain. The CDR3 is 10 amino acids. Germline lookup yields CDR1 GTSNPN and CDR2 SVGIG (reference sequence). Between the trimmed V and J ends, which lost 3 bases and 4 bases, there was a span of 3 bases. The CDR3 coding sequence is TGTGCCTGGAGGAGCTATGGCTACACCTTC. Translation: CAWRSYGYTF.

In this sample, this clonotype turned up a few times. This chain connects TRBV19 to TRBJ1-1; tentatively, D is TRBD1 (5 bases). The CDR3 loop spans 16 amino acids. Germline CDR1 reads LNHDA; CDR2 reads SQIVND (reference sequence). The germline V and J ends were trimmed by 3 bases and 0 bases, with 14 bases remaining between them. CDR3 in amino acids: CASSIGGAAMNTEAFF. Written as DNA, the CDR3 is TGTGCCAGTAGTATCGGTGGGGCCGCAATGAACACTGAAGCTTTCTTT.

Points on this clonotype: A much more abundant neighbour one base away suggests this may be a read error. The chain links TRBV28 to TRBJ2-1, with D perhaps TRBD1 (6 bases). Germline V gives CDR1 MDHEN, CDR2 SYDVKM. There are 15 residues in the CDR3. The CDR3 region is CASSSTRQATYEQLF. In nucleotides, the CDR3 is TGTGCCAGCAGTTCAACTAGACAGGCTACATATGAGCAGCTCTTC.

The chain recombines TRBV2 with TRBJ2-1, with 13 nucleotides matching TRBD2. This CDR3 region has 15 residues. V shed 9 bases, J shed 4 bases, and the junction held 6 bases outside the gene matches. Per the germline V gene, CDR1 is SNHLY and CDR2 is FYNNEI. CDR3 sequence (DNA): TGTGCCAGAGGCGGGACTAGCGGGGTATACAATGAGCAGTTCTTC. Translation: CARGGTSGVYNEQFF.

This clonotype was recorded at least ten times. The CDR3 reads CASSSGRTSGELETQYF. The DNA of the CDR3 is TGCGCCAGCAGCTCGGGCCGGACTAGCGGGGAGCTAGAGACCCAGTACTTC. The chain recombines TRBV5-1 with TRBJ2-5; 12 bases map to TRBD2. From germline, CDR1 is SGHRS and CDR2 YFSETQ. J was trimmed by 4 bases and V by 3 bases; bases with no gene match: 10. The CDR3 extends over 17 amino acids.

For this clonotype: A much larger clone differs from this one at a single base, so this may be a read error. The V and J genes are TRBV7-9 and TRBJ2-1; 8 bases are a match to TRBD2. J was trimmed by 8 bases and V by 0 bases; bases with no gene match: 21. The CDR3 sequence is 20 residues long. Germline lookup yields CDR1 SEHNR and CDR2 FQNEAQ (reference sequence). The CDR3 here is CASSLAGVGPAGARVDEQFF. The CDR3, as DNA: TGTGCCAGCAGCTTAGCCGGGGTCGGGCCAGCGGGAGCTAGGGTCGATGAGCAGTTCTTC.

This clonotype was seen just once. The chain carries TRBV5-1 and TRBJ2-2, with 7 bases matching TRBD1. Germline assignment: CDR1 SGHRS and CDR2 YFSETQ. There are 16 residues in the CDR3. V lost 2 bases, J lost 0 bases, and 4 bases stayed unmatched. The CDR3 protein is CASSFGDRSNTGELFF. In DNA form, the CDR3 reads TGCGCCAGCAGCTTTGGGGACAGATCGAACACCGGGGAGCTGTTTTTT.

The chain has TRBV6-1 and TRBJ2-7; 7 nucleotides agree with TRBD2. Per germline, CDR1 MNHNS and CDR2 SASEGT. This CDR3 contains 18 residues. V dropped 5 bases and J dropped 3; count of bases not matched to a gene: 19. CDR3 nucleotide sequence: TGTGCCAGCAGTACACAACTACTCCGGGACTACAGCTTCTACGAGCAGTACTTC. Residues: CASSTQLLRDYSFYEQYF.

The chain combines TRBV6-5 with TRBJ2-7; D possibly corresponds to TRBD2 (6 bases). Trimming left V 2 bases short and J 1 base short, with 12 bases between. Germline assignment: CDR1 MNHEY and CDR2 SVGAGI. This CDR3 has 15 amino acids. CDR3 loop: CASSYATSRSYEQYF. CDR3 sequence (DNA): TGTGCCAGCAGTTACGCTACTAGCAGATCCTACGAGCAGTACTTC.

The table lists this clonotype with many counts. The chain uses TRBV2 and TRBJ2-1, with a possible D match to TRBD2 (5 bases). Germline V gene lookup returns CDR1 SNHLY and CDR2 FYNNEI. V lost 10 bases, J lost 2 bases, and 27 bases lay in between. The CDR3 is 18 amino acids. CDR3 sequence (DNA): TGTGCCATCGGACTTGGTGCTCTGACCTTGGAGGCCTACAATGAGCAGTTCTTC. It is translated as CAIGLGALTLEAYNEQFF.

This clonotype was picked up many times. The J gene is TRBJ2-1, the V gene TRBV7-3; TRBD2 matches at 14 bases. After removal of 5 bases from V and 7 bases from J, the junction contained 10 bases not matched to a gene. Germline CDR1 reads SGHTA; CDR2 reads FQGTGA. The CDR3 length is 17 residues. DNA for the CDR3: TGTGCCAGCAGCCCCACCCCGGGACTAGCGGGAGAAAATGAGCAGTTCTTC. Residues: CASSPTPGLAGENEQFF.

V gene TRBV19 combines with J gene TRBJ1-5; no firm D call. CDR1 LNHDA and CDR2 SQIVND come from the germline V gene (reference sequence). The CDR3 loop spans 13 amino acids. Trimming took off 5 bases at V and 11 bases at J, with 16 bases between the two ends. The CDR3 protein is CASSAPGFWAQHF. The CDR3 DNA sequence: TGTGCCAGTAGTGCTCCCGGATTTTGGGCCCAGCATTTT.

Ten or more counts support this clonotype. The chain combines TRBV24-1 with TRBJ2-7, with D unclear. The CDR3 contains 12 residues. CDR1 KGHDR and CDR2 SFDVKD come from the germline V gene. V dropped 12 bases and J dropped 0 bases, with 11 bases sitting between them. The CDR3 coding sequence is TGTGCCTTCGGGCGGAGCTCCTACGAGCAGTACTTC. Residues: CAFGRSSYEQYF.

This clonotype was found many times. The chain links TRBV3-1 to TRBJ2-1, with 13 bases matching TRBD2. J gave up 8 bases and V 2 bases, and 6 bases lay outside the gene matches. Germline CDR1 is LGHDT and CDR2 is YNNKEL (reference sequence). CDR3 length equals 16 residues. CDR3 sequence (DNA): TGTGCCAGCAGCCAATTCTTCGGACTAGCGGGAGATGAGCAGTTCTTC. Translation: CASSQFFGLAGDEQFF.

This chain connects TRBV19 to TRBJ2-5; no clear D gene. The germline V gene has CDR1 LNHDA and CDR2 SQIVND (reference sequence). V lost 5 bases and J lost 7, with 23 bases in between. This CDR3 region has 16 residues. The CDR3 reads CASSLLVGRRKGTQYF. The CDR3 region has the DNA TGTGCCAGTAGTCTCCTGGTTGGGCGTCGGAAGGGGACCCAGTACTTC.

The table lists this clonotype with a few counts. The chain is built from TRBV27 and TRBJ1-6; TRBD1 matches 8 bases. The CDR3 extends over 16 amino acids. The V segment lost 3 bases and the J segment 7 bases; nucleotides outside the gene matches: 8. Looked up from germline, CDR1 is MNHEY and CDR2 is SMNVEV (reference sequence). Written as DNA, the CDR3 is TGTGCCAGCAGTTTTTCCGGGACAGGACTAAATTCACCCCTCCACTTT. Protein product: CASSFSGTGLNSPLHF.